The 24 T cell receptor beta chains below all came from one sample that was sequenced in a study of T cells expressing NK-cell markers. From its re-call of the 5' RACE reads, TCRdb lists each CDR3 protein once, without DNA. Recorded for this sample: 150,000 or so distinct CDR3 sequences. Sequenced: blood T cells: a sorted CD56 or NKG2C T cell subset, CD4+ or CD8+ T cells, or bulk PBMC T cells (not recorded which). These receptors came from a woman aged 18 to 75 in good health.

The CDR3 region is CSARDRVWGGLYGYTF. The chain employs TRBV20-1 and TRBJ1-2. This CDR3 comprises 16 residues. Germline V lookup: CDR1 DFQATT, CDR2 SNEGSKA (reference sequence).

The J gene is TRBJ2-1, the V gene TRBV18; TCRdb reports TRBD1, a call that lacks DNA to check it against. Germline V CDR1 and CDR2: KGHSH, LQKENI. This CDR3 has 15 residues. The CDR3: CASSPQGTNSRGQFF.

The rearrangement joins TRBV7-2 to TRBJ2-7; TCRdb calls TRBD1, which cannot be checked without DNA. The CDR3 has 15 residues. From germline, CDR1 is SGHTA and CDR2 FQGNSA. The CDR3 reads CASSRDSTNQYEQYF.

The chain employs TRBV18 and TRBJ1-1; TCRdb gives TRBD1 as the D gene, but with no DNA this cannot be confirmed. The germline CDR1 and CDR2 sequences are KGHSH and LQKENI. This CDR3 is built from 15 residues. CDR3: CASSLDRAVNTEAFF.

CDR3 sequence: CASRYTSRGTGGNQPQHF. The V and J genes are TRBV27 and TRBJ1-5; TCRdb indicates TRBD1, and absent DNA this call remains unverified. Germline V CDR1 and CDR2: MNHEY, SMNVEV (reference sequence). This CDR3 region has 18 residues.

The chain employs TRBV7-2 and TRBJ2-3; the TCRdb call, TRBD2, lacks DNA for checking. CDR3 length: 17 amino acids. Germline CDR1 reads SGHTA; CDR2 reads FQGNSA. CDR3: CASSQGLAGGPGDTQYF.

This sequence joins TRBV24-1 and TRBJ2-3. The CDR3 consists of 16 residues. From germline, CDR1 is KGHDR and CDR2 SFDVKD. The CDR3 is CATSDAQTRSLDTQYF.

The CDR3 sequence: CATSGRGNEQFF. The chain couples TRBV24-1 to TRBJ2-1; TCRdb designates TRBD2, a call that cannot be tested without DNA. The CDR3 loop spans 12 amino acids. CDR1 is KGHDR and CDR2 is SFDVKD in the germline V gene.

The chain couples TRBV10-3 to TRBJ2-6; TCRdb names TRBD1, which stays unverified in the absence of DNA. Germline CDR1 and CDR2: ENHRY and SYGVKD. The CDR3 runs 17 residues. CDR3 sequence: CAISGRDINSGANVLTF.

J is TRBJ2-7 and V is TRBV6-2 or TRBV6-3; the TCRdb call, TRBD1, lacks DNA for checking. The CDR3 runs to 15 residues. Germline lookup yields CDR1 MNHEY and CDR2 SVGEGT. CDR3 amino acids: CASSYLGQGLYEQYF.

The rearrangement uses TRBV5-1 and TRBJ2-3; no DNA is available, so the TRBD1 call from TCRdb remains unchecked. This CDR3 has 17 amino acids. Germline lookup yields CDR1 SGHRS and CDR2 YFSETQ. The CDR3 spells CASSSGQGAGSTDTQYF.

The chain couples TRBV7-8 to TRBJ1-1. This CDR3 contains 14 residues. Germline V gene data show CDR1 as SGHVS and CDR2 as FQNEAQ. The CDR3 loop is CASSLEAQVTEAFF.

The V and J genes are TRBV2 and TRBJ2-3; the TCRdb D gene call, TRBD1, has no DNA to confirm it. CDR3 size: 14 residues. Looked up from germline, CDR1 is SNHLY and CDR2 is FYNNEI. CDR3 region: CASRPTGGGDTQYF.

This clonotype is deemed medium-sized by its frequency. The chain employs TRBV12-3 or TRBV12-4 and TRBJ1-5; checking the TCRdb D call of TRBD1 is not possible without DNA. The CDR3 runs to 15 residues. This chain's CDR3 is CASSSGTGLVQPQHF.

V is TRBV3-1 and J is TRBJ1-1; the D call of TRBD1 rests on TCRdb alone, since no DNA is present to check it. Germline assignment: CDR1 LGHDT and CDR2 YNNKEL (reference sequence). This CDR3 comprises 15 residues. The CDR3 loop reads CASSPRSRGNTEAFF.

This chain joins TRBV7-2 and TRBJ1-1; there is no DNA to check the TCRdb D call of TRBD1. This CDR3 region has 15 residues. Per germline, CDR1 SGHTA and CDR2 FQGNSA. CDR3: CASSLTMGGNTEAFF.

This chain joins TRBV20-1 and TRBJ1-2; TCRdb's assignment of TRBD1 cannot be checked, as there is no DNA. Germline V lookup: CDR1 DFQATT, CDR2 SNEGSKA (reference sequence). CDR3 length equals 12 residues. The CDR3 spells CSARGSGEGYTF.

V usage is TRBV20-1 and J usage is TRBJ2-3. Germline CDR1 is DFQATT and CDR2 is SNEGSKA (reference sequence). This CDR3 contains 15 residues. CDR3 amino acids: CSARDRSSGTDTQYF.

The chain uses TRBV20-1 and TRBJ2-7; TCRdb's D call of TRBD1 is untestable without DNA. The germline gives CDR1 DFQATT, CDR2 SNEGSKA (reference sequence). CDR3 length: 14 amino acids. CDR3 protein: CSAERRQGAYEQYF.

The chain uses TRBV7-9 and TRBJ1-1. The CDR3 has 15 residues. Germline CDR1 reads SEHNR; CDR2 reads FQNEAQ (reference sequence). CDR3 sequence reads: CASSFLGTANTEAFF.

This chain links TRBV18 with TRBJ1-6. Germline V gene lookup returns CDR1 KGHSH and CDR2 LQKENI. The CDR3 is 16 residues long. The chain's CDR3 is CASSPTVAQYNSPLHF.

This chain joins TRBV2 and TRBJ2-3; TCRdb designates TRBD2, a call that cannot be tested without DNA. There are 15 residues in the CDR3. Germline-derived CDR1 and CDR2 are SNHLY and FYNNEI. CDR3 sequence: CASSGASGGADTQYF.

This chain uses TRBV5-5 with TRBJ1-2; no DNA is available, so the TRBD1 call from TCRdb remains unchecked. This CDR3 spans 15 amino acids. CDR1 and CDR2 from the germline V gene are SGHKS and YYEKEE (reference sequence). The CDR3 reads CASSLLERGPYGYTF.

This rearrangement joins TRBV4-1 to TRBJ2-2; the D call from TCRdb, TRBD1, cannot be confirmed without DNA. Germline CDR1 MGHRA, CDR2 YSYEKL. This CDR3 has 17 amino acids. CDR3 protein: CASSLTRDRVNTGELFF.